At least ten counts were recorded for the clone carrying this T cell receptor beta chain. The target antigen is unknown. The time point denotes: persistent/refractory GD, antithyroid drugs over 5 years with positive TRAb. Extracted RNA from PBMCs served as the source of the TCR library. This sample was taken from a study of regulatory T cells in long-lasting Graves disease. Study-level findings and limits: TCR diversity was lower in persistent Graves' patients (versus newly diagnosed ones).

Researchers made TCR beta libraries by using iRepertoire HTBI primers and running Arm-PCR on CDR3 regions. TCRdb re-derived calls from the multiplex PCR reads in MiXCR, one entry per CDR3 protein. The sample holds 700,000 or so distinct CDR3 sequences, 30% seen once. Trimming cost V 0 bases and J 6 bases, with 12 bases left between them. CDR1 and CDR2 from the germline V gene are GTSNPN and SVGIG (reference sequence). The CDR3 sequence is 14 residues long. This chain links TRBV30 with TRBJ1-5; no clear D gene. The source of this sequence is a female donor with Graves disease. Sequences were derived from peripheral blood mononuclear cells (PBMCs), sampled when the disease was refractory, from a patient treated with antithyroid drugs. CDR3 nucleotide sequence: TGTGCCTGGAGTGTAAACCGATATAGTCAGCCCCAGCATTTT. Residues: CAWSVNRYSQPQHF.